These 20 T cell receptor beta chains came from one sample sequenced in a study of T cells in Graves' hyperthyroidism and ophthalmopathy. RNA transcripts were the template for amplifying TCR beta CDR3 regions. First-round RT-PCR targeting the TCR CDR3 was performed with the HTBI primer set. Each CDR3 protein gets one entry after TCRdb re-called the multiplex PCR reads with MiXCR. The table shows a few hundred thousand distinct CDR3 sequences, with about an eighth occurring only once. Input material: blood. Receptors were obtained from a woman aged 40 to 50 with Graves' ophthalmopathy.

J is TRBJ2-6 and V is TRBV12-3 or TRBV12-4; TRBD2 aligns across 9 bases. V gave up 6 bases and J gave up 4 bases; unmatched junction bases: 13. The CDR3 runs 18 residues. For the CDR3, the DNA is TGTGCCAGCAGCCCGAGGGGGCGGGGGGGCCCCGGGGCCAACGTCCTGACTTTC. It encodes CASSPRGRGGPGANVLTF.

This clonotype was detected many times. V usage is TRBV27 and J usage is TRBJ1-4; D perhaps matches TRBD1 (6 bases). Germline-derived CDR1 and CDR2 are MNHEY and SMNVEV (reference sequence). V lost 5 bases, J lost 8 bases, and 15 bases lay in between. The CDR3 length is 14 residues. The CDR3 region is CASSPQGGWEKLFF. The CDR3 DNA follows: TGTGCCAGCAGTCCACAGGGTGGTTGGGAAAAACTGTTTTTT.

The rearrangement links TRBV3-1 to TRBJ2-2, with unresolved D. Looked up from germline, CDR1 is LGHDT and CDR2 is YNNKEL (reference sequence). The CDR3 consists of 15 residues. V lost 6 bases and J 1 base, leaving 12 bases between the germline ends. The CDR3 DNA reads as TGTGCCAGCAGACCGACCCCTGAGAACACCGGGGAGCTGTTTTTT. Protein sequence: CASRPTPENTGELFF.

The V call is TRBV5-1, the J call TRBJ2-2; the D call may be TRBD1 or TRBD2 (5 bases each). Deletions cut 1 base from V and 0 bases from J, with 10 bases between. This CDR3 is 16 amino acids long. CDR1 is SGHRS and CDR2 is YFSETQ in the germline V gene. The CDR3 DNA reads as TGCGCCAGCAGCTTGACGGGGACGACGAACACCGGGGAGCTGTTTTTT. Its protein is CASSLTGTTNTGELFF.

This clonotype was counted ten times or more. The V call is TRBV27, the J call TRBJ1-1, with TRBD1 matching over 7 bases. Germline loops: CDR1 MNHEY, CDR2 SMNVEV (reference sequence). Unmatched junction bases numbered 4, after V lost 3 bases and J lost 3 bases. The CDR3 has 14 amino acids. The CDR3 DNA is TGTGCCAGCAGTTTGTTTACAGGGGACACTGAAGCTTTCTTT. Protein product: CASSLFTGDTEAFF.

The rearrangement links TRBV6-1 to TRBJ1-5; D possibly corresponds to TRBD1 (6 bases). Germline CDR1 and CDR2: MNHNS and SASEGT. The CDR3 has 15 amino acids. V was pared by 3 bases and J by 6 bases, with 15 bases between. The CDR3 sequence: CASSEAGGASQPQHF. CDR3 in DNA: TGTGCCAGCAGTGAGGCTGGGGGCGCATCTCAGCCCCAGCATTTT.

J is TRBJ2-7 and V is TRBV15; 9 nucleotides agree with TRBD1. CDR1 LNHNV and CDR2 YYDKDF come from the germline V gene (reference sequence). The CDR3 length is 14 residues. The V and J ends lost 6 bases and 4 bases, in that order; junction bases with no gene match: 7. The CDR3 region has the DNA TGTGCCACCAGGGGCGGGACAGGGTTTTACGAGCAGTACTTC. Translation: CATRGGTGFYEQYF.

This chain connects TRBV4-2 to TRBJ1-2; possible D gene TRBD1, 6 bases. The CDR3 sequence is 13 residues long. In germline, CDR1 is LGHNA, CDR2 YNFKEQ. The V end lost 1 base, the J end lost 7 bases, and 10 bases lay between the germline ends. The CDR3 bases are TGTGCCAGCAGCCAAGCGGGGGCGCCTGGCTACACCTTC. It translates to CASSQAGAPGYTF.

The chain combines TRBV29-1 with TRBJ1-1, with 12 nucleotides matching TRBD1. After removal of 1 base from V and 5 bases from J, the junction contained 2 bases not matched to a gene. The CDR3 is 14 residues long. Germline CDR1 and CDR2: SQVTM and ANQGSEA. The CDR3 nucleotides read TGCAGCGTTGAAGGGGACAGGGGGCGGACTGAAGCTTTCTTT. Protein: CSVEGDRGRTEAFF.

This clonotype was counted many times. This chain connects TRBV20-1 to TRBJ2-5; D remains ambiguous. Between the trimmed V and J ends, which lost 6 bases and 2 bases, there was a span of 10 bases. CDR1 DFQATT and CDR2 SNEGSKA come from the germline V gene (reference sequence). The CDR3 length is 12 residues. For the CDR3, the DNA is TGCAGTGCGCCTCAGCAGCAAGAGACCCAGTACTTC. Protein: CSAPQQQETQYF.

At least ten counts were recorded for this clonotype. This sequence joins TRBV7-8 and TRBJ1-2; no clear D. V lost 4 bases and J lost 7, with 13 bases in between. The CDR3 sequence is 13 residues long. Germline CDR1 and CDR2: SGHVS and FQNEAQ. As DNA, the CDR3 is TGTGCCAGCAGCTCGACGGACCCTCGTGGCTACACCTTC. Protein sequence: CASSSTDPRGYTF.

This clonotype was seen a handful of times. V usage is TRBV29-1 and J usage is TRBJ2-2; a weak D match, TRBD2 (5 bases). CDR3 length: 13 amino acids. Trimming removed 7 bases at V and 3 bases at J, with 12 bases between. From germline, CDR1 is SQVTM and CDR2 ANQGSEA. CDR3 protein: CSGILADTGELFF. As DNA, the CDR3 is TGCAGCGGGATCCTAGCCGACACCGGGGAGCTGTTTTTT.

This clonotype has at least ten counts. The chain recombines TRBV5-6 with TRBJ2-7; D not certain. This CDR3 is 13 amino acids long. Germline loops: CDR1 SGHDT, CDR2 YYEEEE. The germline V and J ends were trimmed by 0 bases and 2 bases, with 6 bases remaining between them. The CDR3 DNA is TGTGCCAGCAGCTTGGGCCCTACCTACGAGCAGTACTTC. This translates into CASSLGPTYEQYF.

Details on this clonotype: This sequence may be a read error, since a much larger clone differs from it by one base. The CDR3 does not end in the conserved phenylalanine or tryptophan, so this is likely a read error. J is TRBJ2-5 and V is TRBV2; D ambiguous. There are 13 residues in the CDR3. Per germline, CDR1 SNHLY and CDR2 FYNNEI. V was trimmed by 6 bases and J by 3 bases, leaving 11 bases between them. The CDR3 region is CASRLGFKETQYV. The DNA for the CDR3 is TGTGCCAGCAGGCTGGGCTTTAAAGAGACCCAGTACGTC.

This clonotype was seen a handful of times. This chain connects TRBV5-1 to TRBJ2-3; D is uncertain. Trimming cost V 0 bases and J 4 bases, with 9 bases left between them. Germline loops: CDR1 SGHRS, CDR2 YFSETQ. The CDR3 has 14 amino acids. CDR3 nucleotides: TGCGCCAGCAGCTTGGGTGGGTTCCCAGATACGCAGTATTTT. Protein sequence: CASSLGGFPDTQYF.

At least ten counts were recorded for this clonotype. The chain has TRBV27 and TRBJ2-1; 8 nucleotides align to TRBD2. Germline V gives CDR1 MNHEY, CDR2 SMNVEV (reference sequence). Trimming cost V 3 bases and J 8 bases; bases outside gene matches: 3. This CDR3 spans 13 amino acids. CDR3 sequence: CASSFNGRDEQFF. The DNA of the CDR3 is TGTGCCAGCAGTTTTAACGGGAGGGATGAGCAGTTCTTC.

This clonotype was observed a handful of times. The V and J genes are TRBV15 and TRBJ1-5; no reliable D call. Trimming cost V 1 base and J 5 bases, with 12 bases left between them. The CDR3 runs to 15 residues. Looked up from germline, CDR1 is LNHNV and CDR2 is YYDKDF (reference sequence). CDR3 residues: CATSRVLRVDQPQHF. The CDR3 bases are TGTGCCACCAGCAGAGTGTTGAGGGTTGATCAGCCCCAGCATTTT.

This clonotype was observed at least ten times. The chain joins TRBV12-3 or TRBV12-4 to TRBJ2-2; 9 nucleotides agree with TRBD1. J gave up 4 bases and V 5 bases, and 8 bases lay outside the gene matches. This CDR3 is 16 amino acids long. In DNA form, the CDR3 reads TGTGCCAGCAGTCCTCGCGGACAGGGGAGCACCGGGGAGCTGTTTTTT. Residues: CASSPRGQGSTGELFF.

This clonotype was counted at least ten times. The chain is built from TRBV7-9 and TRBJ1-1; 7 nucleotides match TRBD1. Losses at the gene ends were 4 bases for V and 1 base for J; bases not matched to a gene: 6. The V gene's germline CDR1 is SEHNR and CDR2 FQNEAQ (reference sequence). The CDR3 is 15 amino acids. The CDR3 protein is CASSSPDRSNTEAFF. CDR3 in DNA: TGTGCCAGCAGCTCGCCGGACAGGTCGAACACTGAAGCTTTCTTT. The full variable domain, rest sourced from reference TRBV7-9 and TRBJ1-1, is DTGVSQNPRHKITKRGQNVTFRCDPISEHNRLYWYRQTLGQGPEFLTYFQNEAQLEKSRLLSDRFSAERPKGSFSTLEIQRTEQGDSAMYLCASSSPDRSNTEAFFGQGTRLTVV.

This clonotype was detected only a few times. V gene TRBV10-1 combines with J gene TRBJ2-1, with 9 nucleotides matching TRBD2. The V gene end was trimmed by 3 bases and the J gene end by 3 bases; junction bases not matched to a gene: 3. CDR1 is WNHNN, CDR2 SYGVQD, per germline (reference sequence). This CDR3 region has 15 residues. The CDR3 sequence is CASSDDSGSYNEQFF. CDR3 DNA sequence: TGCGCCAGCAGTGATGATAGCGGGAGCTACAATGAGCAGTTCTTC.